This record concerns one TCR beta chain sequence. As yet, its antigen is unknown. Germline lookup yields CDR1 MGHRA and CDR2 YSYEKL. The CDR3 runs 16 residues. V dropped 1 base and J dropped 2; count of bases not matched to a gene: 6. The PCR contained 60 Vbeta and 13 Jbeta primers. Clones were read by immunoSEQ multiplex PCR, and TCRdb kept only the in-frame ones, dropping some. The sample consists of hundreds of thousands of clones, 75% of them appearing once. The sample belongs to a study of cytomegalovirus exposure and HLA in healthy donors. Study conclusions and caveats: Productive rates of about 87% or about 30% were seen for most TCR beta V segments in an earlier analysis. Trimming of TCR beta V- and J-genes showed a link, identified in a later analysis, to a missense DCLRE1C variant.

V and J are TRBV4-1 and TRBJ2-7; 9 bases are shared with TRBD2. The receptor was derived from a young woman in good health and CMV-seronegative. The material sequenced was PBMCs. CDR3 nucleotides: TGCGCCAGCAGCCAAGCCTTAGCGGGAGTCGCCTACGAGCAGTACTTC. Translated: CASSQALAGVAYEQYF.